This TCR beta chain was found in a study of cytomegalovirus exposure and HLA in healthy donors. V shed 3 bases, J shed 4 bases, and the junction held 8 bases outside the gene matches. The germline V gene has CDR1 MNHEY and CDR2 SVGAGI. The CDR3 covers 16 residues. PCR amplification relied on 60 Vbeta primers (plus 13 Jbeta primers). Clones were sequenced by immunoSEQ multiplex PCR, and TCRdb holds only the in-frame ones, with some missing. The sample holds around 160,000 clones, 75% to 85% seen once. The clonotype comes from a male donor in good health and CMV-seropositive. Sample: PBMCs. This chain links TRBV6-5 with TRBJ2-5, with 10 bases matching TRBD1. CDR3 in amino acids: CASSYLPGQGTETQYF. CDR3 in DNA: TGTGCCAGCAGTTATTTGCCGGGACAGGGGACAGAGACCCAGTACTTC.